Listed below are T cell receptor beta chains from one sample, sequenced in a study of T cells expressing NK-cell markers. TCRdb reprocessed the 5' RACE reads and reports one entry per CDR3 protein, with no DNA. The sample spans 350,000 to 400,000 distinct CDR3 sequences; the ten largest clones claim 9.5% to 12%. The sample taken for sequencing was blood T cells: a sorted CD56 or NKG2C T cell subset, CD4+ or CD8+ T cells, or bulk PBMC T cells (not recorded which). The receptor set was obtained from a woman aged 50 to 60 in good health. The CDR3 runs from the conserved cysteine through the conserved F or W.

j_gene: TRBJ2-3; v_gene: TRBV24-1; len: 16; CDR3aa: CATSDYLAGVGDTQYF
j_gene: TRBJ1-5; v_gene: TRBV7-9; len: 16; CDR3aa: CASSLGLGDSNQPQHF
j_gene: TRBJ2-6; v_gene: TRBV28; len: 17; CDR3aa: CASSTPFQVPGANVLTF
j_gene: TRBJ2-1; v_gene: TRBV12-3/TRBV12-4; len: 17; CDR3aa: CASSFGRGLAGGNEQFF
j_gene: TRBJ2-7; v_gene: TRBV5-1; len: 14; CDR3aa: CASSFTREGNEQYF
j_gene: TRBJ1-1; v_gene: TRBV29-1; len: 14; CDR3aa: CSVAGHSINTEAFF
j_gene: TRBJ2-7; v_gene: TRBV9; len: 15; CDR3aa: CASSTGTSSFSEQYF
j_gene: TRBJ2-3; v_gene: TRBV5-1; len: 16; CDR3aa: CASSWDRATVTDTQYF
j_gene: TRBJ2-2; v_gene: TRBV29-1; len: 15; CDR3aa: CSAARTSGKTGELFF
j_gene: TRBJ2-3; v_gene: TRBV12-3/TRBV12-4; len: 14; CDR3aa: CASTGLAVGDTQYF
j_gene: TRBJ2-2; v_gene: TRBV9; len: 16; CDR3aa: CASSVGAREKIGELFF
j_gene: TRBJ2-3; v_gene: TRBV5-1; len: 13; CDR3aa: CASSLAKRDTQYF
j_gene: TRBJ2-1; v_gene: TRBV7-6; len: 14; CDR3aa: CASRGLAGYNEQFF
j_gene: TRBJ2-2; v_gene: TRBV5-1; len: 12; CDR3aa: CASSGSFGELFF
j_gene: TRBJ2-3; v_gene: TRBV6-6; len: 14; CDR3aa: CASSAPSGRPSQYF
j_gene: TRBJ1-2; v_gene: TRBV15; len: 14; CDR3aa: CATSSYPETYGYTF
j_gene: TRBJ1-1; v_gene: TRBV9; len: 14; CDR3aa: CASSVEGVNTEAFF
j_gene: TRBJ2-7; v_gene: TRBV4-2; len: 17; CDR3aa: CASSQEIPPTRPYEQYF
j_gene: TRBJ2-5; v_gene: TRBV25-1; len: 14; CDR3aa: CASGLAGNQETQYF
j_gene: TRBJ2-7; v_gene: TRBV20-1; len: 16; CDR3aa: CSARDPLGPSSYEQYF
j_gene: TRBJ2-7; v_gene: TRBV2; len: 14; CDR3aa: CASLPGQLSYEQYF
j_gene: TRBJ1-1; v_gene: TRBV5-1; len: 14; CDR3aa: CASSLIGGGTEAFF
j_gene: TRBJ1-1; v_gene: TRBV5-1; len: 14; CDR3aa: CASSVDRGNVEAFF
j_gene: TRBJ2-1; v_gene: TRBV27; len: 15; CDR3aa: CASSYVQGPYNEQFF
j_gene: TRBJ2-7; v_gene: TRBV11-3; len: 15; CDR3aa: CASSLDPAGGYEQYF
j_gene: TRBJ2-5; v_gene: TRBV20-1; len: 12; CDR3aa: CSAAGQGETQYF
j_gene: TRBJ1-6; v_gene: TRBV20-1; len: 13; CDR3aa: CSASEELRSPLHF